This passage covers 31 T cell receptor beta chains from one sample sequenced in a study of blood T cell repertoires in COVID-19. Assay used: immunoSEQ multiplex PCR; TCRdb lists only in-frame clones, some missing. The sample shows hundreds of thousands of clones, around 84% of them seen only once. The sequenced sample was PBMCs or T cells enriched from blood (not recorded which). All receptors derive from a man aged 25 to 40 with acute COVID-19.

V is TRBV12-3 or TRBV12-4 and J is TRBJ1-5; D is unclear. This CDR3 comprises 11 residues. The germline V and J ends were trimmed by 5 bases and 11 bases, with 10 bases remaining between them. CDR3 protein: CASSLGLSQHF. The CDR3 DNA reads TGTGCCAGCAGTCTTGGACTGTCCCAGCATTTT.

The V gene is TRBV29-1, the J gene TRBJ2-3; D possibly corresponds to TRBD1 (5 bases). V lost 3 bases and J 4 bases, leaving 14 bases between the germline ends. Germline V gives CDR1 SQVTM, CDR2 ANQGSEA. The CDR3 has 14 amino acids. CDR3 bases: TGCAGCGTTGAGACAGTCCCGCAATCAGATACGCAGTATTTT. Protein sequence: CSVETVPQSDTQYF.

The CDR3 DNA is TGTGCCAGCAGTTTAAGACAGGGTCCCGATCAGCCCCAGCATTTT. This sequence encodes CASSLRQGPDQPQHF. This chain uses TRBV28 with TRBJ1-5; 7 bases line up with TRBD1. The CDR3 loop spans 15 amino acids. Germline values: CDR1 MDHEN, CDR2 SYDVKM. J was trimmed by 5 bases and V by 2 bases; bases with no gene match: 6.

The chain uses TRBV4-2 and TRBJ1-1; no reliable D call. The germline V gene encodes CDR1 LGHNA and CDR2 YNFKEQ. CDR3 size: 15 residues. V lost 2 bases to trimming and J lost 0 bases, with 10 bases between them. The DNA of the CDR3 is TGTGCCAGCAGCCAAATCGGTTCCCTGAACACTGAAGCTTTCTTT. It is translated as CASSQIGSLNTEAFF.

This chain uses TRBV6-5 with TRBJ2-7, with TRBD1 matching over 9 bases. Germline trimming cut 4 bases from V and 6 bases from J; bases unmatched to any gene: 4. The CDR3 has 13 amino acids. Germline CDR1 is MNHEY and CDR2 is SVGAGI. CDR3 amino acids: CASSLDRGLEQYV. In DNA form, the CDR3 reads TGTGCCAGCAGTTTGGACAGGGGTCTCGAGCAGTACGTC.

The chain employs TRBV24-1 and TRBJ2-2; 8 nucleotides match TRBD2. The ends lost 1 base at V and 8 bases at J; junction bases unmatched: 5. Germline V gives CDR1 KGHDR, CDR2 SFDVKD. The CDR3 length is 15 residues. The CDR3 loop reads CATSDFSGAMGELFF. CDR3 DNA sequence: TGTGCCACCAGTGATTTTAGCGGGGCTATGGGGGAGCTGTTTTTT.

The J gene is TRBJ2-2, the V gene TRBV2, with 7 bases aligning to TRBD1. This CDR3 has 16 residues. The J segment lost 1 base and the V segment lost 6 bases, leaving 8 bases of the junction unmatched. Germline V lookup: CDR1 SNHLY, CDR2 FYNNEI. This CDR3 reads CASSGQVTKNTGELFF. CDR3 nucleotides: TGTGCCAGCAGCGGACAGGTTACCAAGAACACCGGGGAGCTGTTTTTT. The complete variable domain, with remaining parts taken from reference TRBV2 and TRBJ2-2, reads EPEVTQTPSHQVTQMGQEVILRCVPISNHLYFYWYRQILGQKVEFLVSFYNNEISEKSEIFDDQFSVERPDGSNFTLKIRSTKLEDSAMYFCASSGQVTKNTGELFFGEGSRLTVL.

The chain uses TRBV27 and TRBJ2-2, with 9 bases that match TRBD2. V lost 5 bases to trimming and J lost 2 bases; unmatched junction nucleotides: 6. CDR1 and CDR2 from the germline V gene are MNHEY and SMNVEV (reference sequence). This CDR3 comprises 16 residues. The CDR3 protein is CASSLPSGTNTGELFF. The CDR3 DNA sequence: TGTGCCAGCAGTCTTCCTAGCGGGACAAACACCGGGGAGCTGTTTTTT.

This clone was counted a few times. The V and J genes are TRBV6-5 and TRBJ2-1, with D perhaps TRBD2 (6 bases). This CDR3 contains 15 residues. The V end lost 7 bases, the J end lost 4 bases, and 17 bases lay between the germline ends. Germline CDR1 MNHEY, CDR2 SVGAGI. The CDR3 nucleotides read TGTGCCAGCACCGACCGGGGGAAGCCTTACAATGAGCAGTTCTTC. This encodes CASTDRGKPYNEQFF.

The chain carries TRBV7-9 and TRBJ2-3; D is possibly TRBD2 (6 bases). CDR1 is SEHNR and CDR2 is FQNEAQ in the germline V gene (reference sequence). V was cut by 5 bases and J by 0 bases, with 18 bases left in between. The length of the CDR3 is 17 residues. CDR3: CASSPLGGLTSTDTQYF. The CDR3 DNA is TGTGCCAGCAGCCCTCTGGGAGGTTTAACTAGCACAGATACGCAGTATTTT.

This clone was counted a single time. V and J are TRBV5-4 and TRBJ2-2, with D tentatively TRBD1 (7 bases). Trimming took 4 bases from V and 6 from J, leaving 22 bases between them. Germline loops: CDR1 SGHNT, CDR2 YYREEE (reference sequence). The CDR3 loop spans 17 amino acids. CDR3 amino acids: CASSGGVDRAGAGELFF. The CDR3 DNA follows: TGTGCCAGCAGCGGAGGGGTAGACAGGGCAGGTGCCGGGGAGCTGTTTTTT.

The V and J genes are TRBV19 and TRBJ1-4; no firm D call. The CDR3 covers 12 residues. With 4 bases removed from V and 7 bases from J, the gap between germline ends came to 7 bases. Germline assignment: CDR1 LNHDA and CDR2 SQIVND (reference sequence). The CDR3, as DNA: TGTGCCAGTAGTAGCGTGAGTGAAAAACTGTTTTTT. Translation: CASSSVSEKLFF.

Details on this clone: Mismatch with germline at one junction end may stem from a read error. The CDR3 sequence: CASSLVQSSYNSPLHF. CDR3 DNA: TGTGCCAGCAGCTTGGTACAGAGCTCCTATAATTCACCCCTCCACTTT. The rearrangement links TRBV5-1 to TRBJ1-6; no reliable D call. The CDR3 has 16 amino acids. Looked up from germline, CDR1 is SGHRS and CDR2 is YFSETQ. Using reference TRBV5-1 and TRBJ1-6 for the parts outside the CDR3, the full variable domain is KAGVTQTPRYLIKTRGQQVTLSCSPISGHRSVSWYQQTPGQGLQFLFEYFSETQRNKGNFPGRFSGRQFSNSRSEMNVSTLELGDSALYLCASSLVQSSYNSPLHFGNGTRLTVT.

This clone was seen only a few times. V usage is TRBV2 and J usage is TRBJ2-3; TRBD1 aligns across 9 bases. The V segment lost 1 base and the J segment 1 base; nucleotides outside the gene matches: 0. This CDR3 contains 15 residues. Germline loops: CDR1 SNHLY, CDR2 FYNNEI. CDR3 residues: CASSEGDRGTDTQYF. CDR3 DNA sequence: TGTGCCAGCAGTGAAGGGGACAGGGGCACAGATACGCAGTATTTT.

The genes are TRBV7-2 and TRBJ1-1; 7 nucleotides agree with TRBD1. The CDR3 runs 15 residues. From germline, CDR1 is SGHTA and CDR2 FQGNSA. Germline trimming cut 5 bases from V and 4 bases from J; bases unmatched to any gene: 10. DNA for the CDR3: TGTGCCAGCAGCCCCGCGGGGCAGGGGGGCACTGAAGCTTTCTTT. The encoded protein is CASSPAGQGGTEAFF. The entire variable domain, with the rest obtained from reference TRBV7-2 and TRBJ1-1, is as follows: GAGVSQSPSNKVTEKGKDVELRCDPISGHTALYWYRQSLGQGLEFLIYFQGNSAPDKSGLPSDRFSAERTGGSVSTLTIQRTQQEDSAVYLCASSPAGQGGTEAFFGQGTRLTVV.

The table lists this clone with a count of one. V and J are TRBV29-1 and TRBJ2-5; unclear D gene. CDR1 is SQVTM, CDR2 ANQGSEA, per germline. CDR3 length: 11 residues. V shed 5 bases and J shed 2 bases, with 6 bases lying between them. The CDR3 here is CSVTQQETQYF. DNA for the CDR3: TGCAGCGTTACCCAGCAAGAGACCCAGTACTTC.

This chain links TRBV27 with TRBJ2-1, with 14 nucleotides matching TRBD2. Germline CDR1 and CDR2: MNHEY and SMNVEV (reference sequence). The CDR3 is 19 residues long. J was trimmed by 1 base and V by 5 bases; bases with no gene match: 10. The CDR3 loop is CASSGRLAGGSRSYNEQFF. For the CDR3, the DNA is TGTGCCAGCAGTGGACGACTAGCGGGGGGGTCGAGGTCCTACAATGAGCAGTTCTTC.

Only one count was recorded for this clone. The chain joins TRBV5-1 to TRBJ1-6, with D perhaps matching TRBD1 (5 bases). This CDR3 has 15 residues. V shed 0 bases and J shed 4 bases, with 8 bases lying between them. The germline gives CDR1 SGHRS, CDR2 YFSETQ. CDR3 loop: CASSLEGPYNSPLHF. The CDR3 nucleotides are TGCGCCAGCAGCTTGGAGGGGCCATATAATTCACCCCTCCACTTT.

The V and J genes are TRBV24-1 and TRBJ1-2, with 7 bases matching TRBD1. The CDR3 spans 18 residues. The J segment lost 0 bases and the V segment lost 4 bases, leaving 13 bases of the junction unmatched. Germline V gene sequence: CDR1 KGHDR, CDR2 SFDVKD. In DNA form, the CDR3 reads TGTGCCACCAGTGACCCTCAGGGACAGACCTTGACTAACTATGGCTACACCTTC. Its protein is CATSDPQGQTLTNYGYTF.

The CDR3 DNA sequence: TGTGCCACCAGTGTCCCAGGGACTACCTATGGCTACACCTTC. It translates to CATSVPGTTYGYTF. The chain combines TRBV24-1 with TRBJ1-2; TRBD1 might be the D (5 bases). Germline-derived CDR1 and CDR2 are KGHDR and SFDVKD. The CDR3 contains 14 residues. V gave up 5 bases and J gave up 4 bases, with 13 bases separating them.

The chain joins TRBV5-8 to TRBJ1-1; D gene ambiguous. The V gene lost 4 bases and the J gene lost 5 bases, with 12 bases spanning the gap. The CDR3 runs to 13 residues. Germline values: CDR1 SGHTS, CDR2 YDEGEE. CDR3 sequence (DNA): TGTGCCAGCAGCCTTCAGCACGGGACTGAAGCTTTCTTT. Translation: CASSLQHGTEAFF.

This clone was recorded once. The chain couples TRBV5-5 to TRBJ1-5, with D possibly TRBD1 on 5 matching bases. The CDR3 has 16 residues. Trimming removed 5 bases from V and 4 bases from J, with 19 bases in between. The germline CDR1 and CDR2 sequences are SGHKS and YYEKEE (reference sequence). The CDR3: CASRQIPGMSNQPQHF. The DNA of the CDR3 is TGTGCCAGCAGGCAAATTCCAGGGATGAGTAATCAGCCCCAGCATTTT.

This clone turned up a few times. The chain links TRBV11-2 to TRBJ1-2; D perhaps matches TRBD1 (6 bases). The germline V gene has CDR1 SGHAT and CDR2 FQNNGV. Trimming stripped 5 bases from V and 4 bases from J, with 20 bases between. The CDR3 covers 16 residues. CDR3 coding DNA: TGTGCCAGCAGCCCCAGTTATGGAGGACAGATCTATGGCTACACCTTC. Encoded protein: CASSPSYGGQIYGYTF. Filled out from reference TRBV11-2 and TRBJ1-2, the complete variable domain reads EAGVAQSPRYKIIEKRQSVAFWCNPISGHATLYWYQQILGQGPKLLIQFQNNGVVDDSQLPKDRFSAERLKGVDSTLKIQPAKLEDSAVYLCASSPSYGGQIYGYTFGSGTRLTVV.

V usage is TRBV12-1 and J usage is TRBJ2-7; no DNA check was done on the table's D call, TRBD2. TRBV12-1 is a pseudogene locus. CDR3 length: 16 amino acids. The CDR3 sequence: CASSFAQSGPSYEQYV. The CDR3 nucleotides read TGTGCCAGCAGCTTTGCGCAAAGCGGGCCTTCCTACGAGCAGTACGTC.

This chain links TRBV19 with TRBJ1-1; no clear D. The CDR3 length is 12 residues. Trimming took off 6 bases at V and 1 base at J, with 6 bases between the two ends. The germline V gene has CDR1 LNHDA and CDR2 SQIVND (reference sequence). The CDR3 DNA reads as TGTGCCAGTAGCTGGGCGAACACTGAAGCTTTCTTT. Protein: CASSWANTEAFF.

The chain uses TRBV6-5 and TRBJ1-1; TRBD1 matches 7 bases. The CDR3 runs to 14 residues. The germline V gene encodes CDR1 MNHEY and CDR2 SVGAGI. Trimming at V came to 8 bases and at J to 5 bases, leaving 11 bases not matched to a gene. The CDR3 here is CASARQGVWTEAFF. CDR3 coding DNA: TGTGCCAGCGCCCGACAGGGAGTGTGGACTGAAGCTTTCTTT.

About this clone: Relative to the germline gene, one junction end is altered; a read error may explain this. V is TRBV5-1 and J is TRBJ1-6; maybe TRBD1 (6 bases). CDR3 length: 14 amino acids. Per germline, CDR1 SGHRS and CDR2 YFSETQ. CDR3 region: CASSSSGDNSPLHF. CDR3 DNA: TGTGCCAGCAGCTCCTCAGGGGACAATTCACCCCTCCACTTT.

CDR3 DNA: TGTGCCAGCAGCTTTCAGGGGTACGCCGGGGAGCTGTTTTTT. It codes for CASSFQGYAGELFF. The chain uses TRBV7-2 and TRBJ2-2, with a tentative D call TRBD1 (6 bases). The CDR3 extends over 14 amino acids. V lost 3 bases to trimming and J lost 6 bases, with 11 bases between them. Germline CDR1 and CDR2: SGHTA and FQGNSA. Using reference TRBV7-2 and TRBJ2-2 for the parts outside the CDR3, the full variable domain is GAGVSQSPSNKVTEKGKDVELRCDPISGHTALYWYRQSLGQGLEFLIYFQGNSAPDKSGLPSDRFSAERTGGSVSTLTIQRTQQEDSAVYLCASSFQGYAGELFFGEGSRLTVL.

With respect to this clone: The junction departs from germline at one end; a sequencing error may be responsible. The CDR3 sequence: CASSLIAGVETQYF. CDR3 nucleotide sequence: TGTGCCAGCAGCCTCATAGCGGGAGTAGAGACCCAGTACTTC. The chain couples TRBV5-1 to TRBJ2-5; 9 bases are shared with TRBD2. The CDR3 runs 14 residues. Per the germline V gene, CDR1 is SGHRS and CDR2 is YFSETQ.

The genes are TRBV11-2 and TRBJ1-4, with unresolved D. Trimming took 5 bases from V and 4 from J, leaving 8 bases between them. Per germline, CDR1 SGHAT and CDR2 FQNNGV. The CDR3 sequence is 13 residues long. CDR3 region: CASSRVINEKLFF. Here the CDR3 DNA reads TGTGCCAGCAGCCGGGTCATTAATGAAAAACTGTTTTTT.

V usage is TRBV10-2 and J usage is TRBJ2-2, with 10 nucleotides matching TRBD1. Germline values: CDR1 WSHSY, CDR2 SAAADI. V trimming: 6 bases; J trimming: 9 bases; junction bases outside the gene matches: 10. CDR3 length: 15 amino acids. CDR3: CASRSRQGASRELFF. The CDR3 nucleotides are TGCGCCAGCAGAAGTAGACAGGGGGCGTCAAGGGAGCTGTTTTTT.